These 22 T cell receptor beta chains originate from one sample sequenced in a study of cytomegalovirus exposure and HLA in healthy donors. Primers: 60 Vbeta forward and 13 Jbeta reverse. Profiling relied on immunoSEQ multiplex PCR, and the TCRdb table lists in-frame clones only, not all of them. Here the sample spans roughly 290,000 clones, around 90% being singletons. The sample taken for sequencing was PBMCs. These receptors originate from a woman under 30 in good health and CMV-seronegative.

This clone was seen once. The chain has TRBV5-4 and TRBJ2-4, with D unresolved. The CDR3 sequence is 13 residues long. The V gene lost 5 bases and the J gene lost 8 bases, with 14 bases spanning the gap. Per germline, CDR1 SGHNT and CDR2 YYREEE (reference sequence). The CDR3 region has the DNA TGTGCCAGCAGGGTCGATGCGGTGGACATTCAGTACTTC. Its translation: CASRVDAVDIQYF.

This clone was detected only once. The genes are TRBV11-3 and TRBJ2-7; D may be TRBD2 (6 bases). The germline gives CDR1 SGHNT, CDR2 YENEEA. Trimming removed 2 bases from V and 3 bases from J, with 17 bases in between. The CDR3 has 16 residues. The DNA of the CDR3 is TGTGCCAGCAGCTTACACGGGCGGGGCGAATTCTACGAGCAGTACTTC. It encodes CASSLHGRGEFYEQYF.

The chain links TRBV19 to TRBJ1-3, with 7 bases identical to TRBD1. The CDR3 totals 13 residues. V trimming: 5 bases; J trimming: 4 bases; junction bases outside the gene matches: 2. The germline CDR1 and CDR2 sequences are LNHDA and SQIVND (reference sequence). The CDR3 spells CASSGTAGNTIYF. The DNA of the CDR3 is TGTGCCAGTAGTGGGACAGCGGGAAACACCATATATTTT.

CDR3 in DNA: TGTGCCAGCAGGGGACAGTTCAATCAGCCCCAGCATTTT. It translates to CASRGQFNQPQHF. The chain uses TRBV2 and TRBJ1-5, with 7 bases identical to TRBD1. The germline CDR1 and CDR2 sequences are SNHLY and FYNNEI. CDR3 length: 13 amino acids. J gave up 3 bases and V 6 bases, and 2 bases lay outside the gene matches.

This clone occurred once. The chain links TRBV5-6 to TRBJ2-3; 8 nucleotides match TRBD1. The CDR3 covers 15 residues. V was clipped by 4 bases and J by 2 bases; unmatched bases: 6. Per germline, CDR1 SGHDT and CDR2 YYEEEE. This chain's CDR3 is CASSLDRVVTDTQYF. CDR3 in DNA: TGTGCCAGCAGCCTGGACAGGGTTGTCACAGATACGCAGTATTTT.

The chain combines TRBV7-9 with TRBJ2-3; TRBD1 is a possible D gene (5 bases). CDR1 SEHNR and CDR2 FQNEAQ come from the germline V gene (reference sequence). This CDR3 contains 12 residues. This chain's CDR3 is CSLGLEVDTQYF. CDR3 bases: TGTTCCCTGGGGCTAGAGGTAGATACGCAGTATTTT.

This clone was detected only a few times. The CDR3 DNA follows: TGTGCCAGCAGTTTATCAGGTGGCGGGGGGCAGTTCTTC. Its translation is CASSLSGGGGQFF. The rearrangement links TRBV27 to TRBJ2-1, with 7 bases fitting TRBD2. This CDR3 spans 13 amino acids. J was trimmed by 12 bases and V by 0 bases; bases with no gene match: 5. Germline V gene lookup returns CDR1 MNHEY and CDR2 SMNVEV (reference sequence).

Turning to this clone: At one end, the junction sequence differs from germline, possibly due to a read error. This rearrangement joins TRBV11-1 to TRBJ1-1; D is unclear. The length of the CDR3 is 9 residues. Germline values: CDR1 SGHAT, CDR2 FQDESV (reference sequence). The chain's CDR3 is CASSHPPSF. CDR3 coding DNA: TGTGCCAGCAGCCATCCCCCCAGTTTT. The full variable domain, in which reference TRBV11-1 and TRBJ1-1 provide the parts outside the CDR3, is EAEVAQSPRYKITEKSQAVAFWCDPISGHATLYWYRQILGQGPELLVQFQDESVVDDSQLPKDRFSAERLKGVDSTLKIQPAELGDSAMYLCASSHPPSFGQGTRLTVV.

The rearrangement uses TRBV5-1 and TRBJ2-5; tentative D call: TRBD1 (6 bases). Germline V gene lookup returns CDR1 SGHRS and CDR2 YFSETQ. Trimming pared 1 base from V and 2 bases from J, leaving 9 bases between. CDR3 size: 14 residues. CDR3 in amino acids: CASSLTTGQETQYF. CDR3 coding DNA: TGCGCCAGCAGCTTGACAACAGGGCAAGAGACCCAGTACTTC.

The rearrangement joins TRBV7-2 to TRBJ2-7; 12 bases agree with TRBD2. The CDR3 is 14 amino acids. Trimming at V came to 5 bases and at J to 9 bases, leaving 8 bases not matched to a gene. The V gene's germline CDR1 is SGHTA and CDR2 FQGNSA. The CDR3 is CASSRRLAGEGQYF. CDR3 DNA sequence: TGTGCCAGCAGCCGTCGACTAGCGGGGGAAGGGCAGTACTTC.

This clone was seen more than once but under ten times. V is TRBV6-5 and J is TRBJ1-2, with D perhaps TRBD1 (5 bases). V shed 6 bases and J shed 6 bases, with 17 bases lying between them. This CDR3 is built from 14 residues. Germline V CDR1 and CDR2: MNHEY, SVGAGI. CDR3: CASRSMTPDNGYTF. CDR3 nucleotides: TGTGCCAGCAGGTCCATGACGCCGGACAATGGCTACACCTTC.

This clone was seen only once. J is TRBJ1-1 and V is TRBV5-1; weak D call: TRBD1 (5 bases). This CDR3 contains 16 residues. Looked up from germline, CDR1 is SGHRS and CDR2 is YFSETQ. V lost 3 bases, J lost 1 base, and 16 bases lay in between. As DNA, the CDR3 is TGCGCCAGCAGCTCGAAGCCTGGGGGGGGGAACACTGAAGCTTTCTTT. Protein sequence: CASSSKPGGGNTEAFF.

The CDR3 protein is CASSVGVPYEQYF. CDR3 nucleotide sequence: TGCGCCAGCAGCGTCGGAGTACCCTACGAGCAGTACTTC. The chain links TRBV4-1 to TRBJ2-7; D is ambiguous. The germline CDR1 and CDR2 sequences are MGHRA and YSYEKL. The V end lost 5 bases, the J end lost 2 bases, and 10 bases lay between the germline ends. CDR3 length equals 13 residues.

As DNA, the CDR3 is TGTGCCAGCAGTCAGGACTTATCGGGGACCCAGTACTTC. Amino acids: CASSQDLSGTQYF. V usage is TRBV2 and J usage is TRBJ2-5; D possibly corresponds to TRBD2 (5 bases). Germline values: CDR1 SNHLY, CDR2 FYNNEI. The CDR3 extends over 13 amino acids. Trimming removed 5 bases from V and 7 bases from J, with 14 bases in between.

The gene calls are TRBV27 and TRBJ1-1; D gene uncertain. CDR3 size: 15 residues. V was trimmed by 3 bases and J by 1 base, leaving 12 bases between them. Germline-derived CDR1 and CDR2 are MNHEY and SMNVEV (reference sequence). The DNA of the CDR3 is TGTGCCAGCAGTTTTTTGCGGGAGGCGAACACTGAAGCTTTCTTT. Translating it yields CASSFLREANTEAFF.

The CDR3 sequence is CATLNNGYTF. Written as DNA, the CDR3 is TGTGCCACCCTGAACAATGGCTACACCTTC. V and J are TRBV10-3 and TRBJ1-2; no reliable D call. Germline assignment: CDR1 ENHRY and CDR2 SYGVKD. The V end lost 10 bases, the J end lost 6 bases, and 9 bases lay between the germline ends. The CDR3 loop spans 10 amino acids.

The V gene is TRBV29-1, the J gene TRBJ2-3, with 9 bases fitting TRBD1. The CDR3 is made up of 15 amino acids. CDR1 SQVTM and CDR2 ANQGSEA come from the germline V gene. J was trimmed by 5 bases and V by 6 bases; bases with no gene match: 12. CDR3 sequence (DNA): TGCAGCGTCTCTGGACAGGGGATTTCCATAGATACGCAGTATTTT. Its protein is CSVSGQGISIDTQYF.

Concerning this clone itself: In the same sample, other DNA sequences code for this CDR3. The chain uses TRBV7-3 and TRBJ2-3; 7 nucleotides line up with TRBD2. J was trimmed by 4 bases and V by 5 bases; bases with no gene match: 3. The CDR3 totals 13 residues. Germline V gene lookup returns CDR1 SGHTA and CDR2 FQGTGA. The CDR3 region is CASSLGGADTQYF. The CDR3 nucleotides read TGTGCCAGCAGCCTGGGGGGGGCAGATACGCAGTATTTT.

This clone was seen just once. The chain carries TRBV18 and TRBJ2-2; D is unclear. V gave up 5 bases and J gave up 6 bases, with 7 bases separating them. This CDR3 region has 12 residues. Germline CDR1 and CDR2: KGHSH and LQKENI. CDR3 in DNA: TGTGCCAGCTCATATTCGGCCGGGGAGCTGTTTTTT. Translated: CASSYSAGELFF. Full variable domain (remainder filled in from reference TRBV18 and TRBJ2-2): NAGVMQNPRHLVRRRGQEARLRCSPMKGHSHVYWYRQLPEEGLKFMVYLQKENIIDESGMPKERFSAEFPKEGPSILRIQQVVRGDSAAYFCASSYSAGELFFGEGSRLTVL.

The chain has TRBV19 and TRBJ2-1; TRBD2 agrees at 9 bases. Germline V gene data show CDR1 as LNHDA and CDR2 as SQIVND (reference sequence). The junction had 13 bases not matched to a gene; V was cut back by 3 bases and J by 13 bases. This CDR3 has 15 amino acids. This chain's CDR3 is CASSIGERGALNQFF. CDR3 coding DNA: TGTGCCAGTAGTATTGGGGAGCGGGGGGCTCTAAACCAGTTCTTC.

The genes are TRBV30 and TRBJ2-1; D uncertain. This CDR3 spans 13 amino acids. Germline values: CDR1 GTSNPN, CDR2 SVGIG (reference sequence). Trimming took off 1 base at V and 4 bases at J, with 8 bases between the two ends. The CDR3: CAWSAQLYNEQFF. The CDR3 DNA is TGTGCCTGGAGTGCACAGCTATACAATGAGCAGTTCTTC. The full variable domain, rest sourced from reference TRBV30 and TRBJ2-1, is SQTIHQWPATLVQPVGSPLSLECTVEGTSNPNLYWYRQAAGRGLQLLFYSVGIGQISSEVPQNLSASRPQDRQFILSSKKLLLSDSGFYLCAWSAQLYNEQFFGPGTRLTVL.

The chain couples TRBV11-2 to TRBJ2-3, with 7 positions matching TRBD1. From germline, CDR1 is SGHAT and CDR2 FQNNGV. V shed 2 bases, J shed 4 bases, and the junction held 0 bases outside the gene matches. The CDR3 has 13 residues. In DNA, the CDR3 is TGTGCCAGCAGCTTACAGGGGGCAGATACGCAGTATTTT. This encodes CASSLQGADTQYF.